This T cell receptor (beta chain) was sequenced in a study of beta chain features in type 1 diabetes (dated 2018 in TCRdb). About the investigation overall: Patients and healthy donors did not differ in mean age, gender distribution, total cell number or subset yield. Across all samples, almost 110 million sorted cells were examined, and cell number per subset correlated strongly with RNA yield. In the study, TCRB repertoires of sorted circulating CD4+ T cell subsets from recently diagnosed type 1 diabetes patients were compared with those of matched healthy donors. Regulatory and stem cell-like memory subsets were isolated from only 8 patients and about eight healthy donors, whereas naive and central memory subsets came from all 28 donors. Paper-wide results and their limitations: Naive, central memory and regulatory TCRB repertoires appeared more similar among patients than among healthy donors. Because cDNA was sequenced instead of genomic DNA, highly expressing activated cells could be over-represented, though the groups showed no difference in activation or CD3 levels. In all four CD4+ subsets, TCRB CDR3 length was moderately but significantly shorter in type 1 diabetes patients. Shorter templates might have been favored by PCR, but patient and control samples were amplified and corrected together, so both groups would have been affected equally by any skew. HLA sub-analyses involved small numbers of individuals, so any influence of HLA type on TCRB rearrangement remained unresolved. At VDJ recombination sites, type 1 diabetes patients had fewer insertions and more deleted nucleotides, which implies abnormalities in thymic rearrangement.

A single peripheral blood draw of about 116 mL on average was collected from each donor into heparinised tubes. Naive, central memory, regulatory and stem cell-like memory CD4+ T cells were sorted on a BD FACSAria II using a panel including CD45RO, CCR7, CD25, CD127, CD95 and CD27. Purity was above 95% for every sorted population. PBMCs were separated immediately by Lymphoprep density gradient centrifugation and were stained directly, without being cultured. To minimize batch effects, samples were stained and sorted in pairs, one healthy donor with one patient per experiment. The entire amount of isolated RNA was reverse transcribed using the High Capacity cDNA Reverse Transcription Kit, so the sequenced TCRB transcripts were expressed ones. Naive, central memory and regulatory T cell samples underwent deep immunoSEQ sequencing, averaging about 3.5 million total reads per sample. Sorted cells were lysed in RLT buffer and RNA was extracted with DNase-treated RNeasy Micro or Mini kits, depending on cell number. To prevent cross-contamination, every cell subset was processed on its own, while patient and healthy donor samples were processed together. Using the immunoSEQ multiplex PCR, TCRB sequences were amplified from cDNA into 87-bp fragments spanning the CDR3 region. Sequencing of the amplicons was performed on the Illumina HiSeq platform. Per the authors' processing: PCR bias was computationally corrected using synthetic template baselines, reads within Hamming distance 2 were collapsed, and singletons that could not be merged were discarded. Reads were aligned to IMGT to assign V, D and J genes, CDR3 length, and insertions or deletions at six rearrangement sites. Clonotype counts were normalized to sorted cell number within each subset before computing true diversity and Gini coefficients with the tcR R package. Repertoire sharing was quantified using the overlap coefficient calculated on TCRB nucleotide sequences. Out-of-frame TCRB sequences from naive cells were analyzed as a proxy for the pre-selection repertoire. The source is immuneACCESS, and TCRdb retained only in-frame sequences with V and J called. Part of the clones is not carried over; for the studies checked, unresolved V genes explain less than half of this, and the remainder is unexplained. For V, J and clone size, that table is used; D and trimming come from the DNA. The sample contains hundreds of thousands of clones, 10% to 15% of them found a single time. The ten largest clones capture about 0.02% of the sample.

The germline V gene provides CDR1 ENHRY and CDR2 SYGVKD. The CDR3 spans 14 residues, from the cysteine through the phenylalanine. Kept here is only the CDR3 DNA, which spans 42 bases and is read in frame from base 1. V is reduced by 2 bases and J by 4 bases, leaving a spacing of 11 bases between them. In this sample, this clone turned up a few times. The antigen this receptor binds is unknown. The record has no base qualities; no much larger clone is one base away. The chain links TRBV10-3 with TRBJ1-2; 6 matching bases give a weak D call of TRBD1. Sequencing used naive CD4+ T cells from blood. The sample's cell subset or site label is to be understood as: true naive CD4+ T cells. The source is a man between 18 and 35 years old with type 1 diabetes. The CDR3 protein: CAISEPKGGYGYTF. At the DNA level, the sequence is TGTGCCATCAGTGAGCCCAAGGGGGGCTATGGCTACACCTTC.